This note documents a single T cell receptor beta chain sequence. V lost 6 bases and J lost 8; bases outside the gene matches: 12. Germline V lookup: CDR1 MNHNY, CDR2 SVGAGI (reference sequence). The CDR3 has 14 residues. In the authors' methods: Estimation of nucleated cell counts was performed using reference gene primer amplification. The table came from immunoSEQ multiplex PCR; TCRdb's copy has only in-frame clones and leaves some out. Clonal size and the V and J genes are those of that table, whereas D and trimming came from the DNA. The table includes 310,000 or so clones, around nine tenths detected once. This sample stems from a study of blood T cell repertoires in COVID-19. Study background: T cells, B-cell-depleted T cells, or PBMCs supplied cDNA or gDNA.

The clonotype originates from a woman aged 45-60 years with active or convalescent COVID-19. V gene TRBV6-6 combines with J gene TRBJ1-2, with 7 bases aligning to TRBD1. Input material: peripheral blood. CDR3 coding DNA: TGTGCCAGCAGCCCTGACAGGGTAACGTGGGGCTACACCTTC. Amino acid sequence: CASSPDRVTWGYTF.